Here is one T cell receptor (beta chain) with its context. The antigen is not known. This record comes from a study of Ad26.COV2.S vaccination and SARS-CoV-2 variants. Study-level information: Intramuscularly, Ad26.COV2.S was given either once or twice, 56 days apart. Study-level results: The study found higher spike-specific TCR breadth in vaccine than placebo recipients. Reported findings describe substantial breadth in spike-specific CD8+ and CD4+ T cell responses following vaccination.

Clones were sequenced by immunoSEQ multiplex PCR, and TCRdb holds only the in-frame ones, with some missing. The sample has around 450,000 clones; roughly nine tenths are singletons. Treatment meaning: some 20 received Ad26.COV2.S at low or high dose, single or two shots; several received placebo; per-sample allocation not given. The study sampled participants on day 63 after the first vaccine or placebo injection. Wuhan-strain SARS-CoV-2 spike was expressed by the Ad26 vector that made up the vaccine. Germline V lookup: CDR1 SNHLY, CDR2 FYNNEI. Trimming pared 8 bases from V and 4 bases from J, leaving 15 bases between. The CDR3 spans 14 residues.

This sequence was found in a person aged 18 to 59 who received the Ad26.COV2.S COVID-19 vaccine or a placebo. This material consisted of peripheral blood, taken in a trial of Ad26.COV2.S vaccine versus placebo. The chain recombines TRBV2 with TRBJ1-3, with D perhaps matching TRBD1 (5 bases). CDR3 DNA: TGTGCCAGCCACAGGAGACCTGACGGAAACACCATATATTTT. Residues: CASHRRPDGNTIYF.